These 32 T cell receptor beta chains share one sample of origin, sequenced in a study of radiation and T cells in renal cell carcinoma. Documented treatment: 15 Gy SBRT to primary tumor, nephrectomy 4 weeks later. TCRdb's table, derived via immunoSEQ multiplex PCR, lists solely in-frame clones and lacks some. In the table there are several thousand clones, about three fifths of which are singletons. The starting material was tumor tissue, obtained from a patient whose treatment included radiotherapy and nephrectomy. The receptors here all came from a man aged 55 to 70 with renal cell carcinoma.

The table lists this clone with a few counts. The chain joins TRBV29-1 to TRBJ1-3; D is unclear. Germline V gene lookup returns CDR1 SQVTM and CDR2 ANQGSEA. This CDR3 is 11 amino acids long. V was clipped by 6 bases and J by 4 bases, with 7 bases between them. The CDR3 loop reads CSVERGNTIYF. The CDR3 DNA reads TGCAGCGTGGAAAGAGGAAACACCATATATTTT.

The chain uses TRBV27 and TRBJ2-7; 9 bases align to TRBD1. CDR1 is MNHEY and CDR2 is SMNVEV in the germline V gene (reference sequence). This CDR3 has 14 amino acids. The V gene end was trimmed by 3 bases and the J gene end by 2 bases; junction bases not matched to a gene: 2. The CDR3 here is CASSLGTGPYEQYF. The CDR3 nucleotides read TGTGCCAGCAGTTTGGGGACAGGGCCCTACGAGCAGTACTTC.

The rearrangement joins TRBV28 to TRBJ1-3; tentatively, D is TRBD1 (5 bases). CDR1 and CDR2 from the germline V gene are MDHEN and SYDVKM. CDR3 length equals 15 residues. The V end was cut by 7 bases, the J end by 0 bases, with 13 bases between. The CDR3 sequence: CASTLGGFSGNTIYF. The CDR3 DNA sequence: TGTGCCAGCACTCTTGGGGGATTCTCTGGAAACACCATATATTTT.

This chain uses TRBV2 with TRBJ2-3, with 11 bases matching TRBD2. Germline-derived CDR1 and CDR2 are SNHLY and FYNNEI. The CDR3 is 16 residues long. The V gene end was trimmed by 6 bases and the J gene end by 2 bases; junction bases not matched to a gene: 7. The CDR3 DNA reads TGTGCCAGCAGCGAACAGGGACTAGCGGACACAGATACGCAGTATTTT. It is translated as CASSEQGLADTDTQYF.

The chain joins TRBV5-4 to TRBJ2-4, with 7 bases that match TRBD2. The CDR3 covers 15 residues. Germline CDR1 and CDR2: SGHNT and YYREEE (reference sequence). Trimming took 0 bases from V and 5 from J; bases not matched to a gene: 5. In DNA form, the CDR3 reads TGTGCCAGCAGCTTGGTCGGGGGGATTGAAAACATTCAGTACTTC. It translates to CASSLVGGIENIQYF.

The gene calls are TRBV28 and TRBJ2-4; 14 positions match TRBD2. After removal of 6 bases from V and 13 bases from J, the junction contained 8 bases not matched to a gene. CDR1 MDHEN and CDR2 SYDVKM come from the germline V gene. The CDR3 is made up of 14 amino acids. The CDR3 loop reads CASSSGLAGAGQYF. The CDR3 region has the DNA TGTGCCAGCAGCTCGGGACTAGCGGGAGCGGGACAGTACTTC.

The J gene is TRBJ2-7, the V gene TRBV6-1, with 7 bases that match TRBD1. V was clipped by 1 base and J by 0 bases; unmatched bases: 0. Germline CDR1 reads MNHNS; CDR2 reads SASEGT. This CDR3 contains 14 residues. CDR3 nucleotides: TGTGCCAGCAGTGAAGGGGACAGCTCCTACGAGCAGTACTTC. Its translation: CASSEGDSSYEQYF.

CDR3 sequence (DNA): TGTGCCAGCAGCTTAGCGGGAGGGCCGGGAGAGCAGTACTTC. Its protein product is CASSLAGGPGEQYF. This sequence joins TRBV7-2 and TRBJ2-7, with TRBD2 matching 7 bases. CDR3 length: 14 residues. The germline gives CDR1 SGHTA, CDR2 FQGNSA. V lost 0 bases, J lost 7 bases, and 6 bases stayed unmatched.

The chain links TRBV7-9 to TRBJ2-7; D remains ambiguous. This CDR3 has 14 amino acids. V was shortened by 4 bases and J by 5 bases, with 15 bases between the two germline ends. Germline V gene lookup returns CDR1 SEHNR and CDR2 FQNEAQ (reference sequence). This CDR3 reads CASSSDPKVHEQYF. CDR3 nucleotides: TGTGCCAGCAGCTCCGACCCGAAGGTGCACGAGCAGTACTTC.

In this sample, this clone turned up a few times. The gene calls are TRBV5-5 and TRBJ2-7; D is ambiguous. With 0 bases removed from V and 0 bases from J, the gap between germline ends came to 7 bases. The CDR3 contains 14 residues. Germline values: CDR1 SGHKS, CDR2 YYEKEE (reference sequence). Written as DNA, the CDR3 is TGTGCCAGCAGCTTGGGGGCTCCCTCCTACGAGCAGTACTTC. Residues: CASSLGAPSYEQYF.

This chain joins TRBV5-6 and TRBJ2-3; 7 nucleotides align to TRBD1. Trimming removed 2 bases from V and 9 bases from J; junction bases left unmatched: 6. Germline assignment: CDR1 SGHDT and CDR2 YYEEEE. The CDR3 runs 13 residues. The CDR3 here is CASSLPDRETQYF. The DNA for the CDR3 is TGTGCCAGCAGCTTACCCGACAGGGAAACGCAGTATTTT. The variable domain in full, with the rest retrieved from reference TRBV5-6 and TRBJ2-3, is DAGVTQSPTHLIKTRGQQVTLRCSPKSGHDTVSWYQQALGQGPQFIFQYYEEEERQRGNFPDRFSGHQFPNYSSELNVNALLLGDSALYLCASSLPDRETQYFGPGTRLTVL.

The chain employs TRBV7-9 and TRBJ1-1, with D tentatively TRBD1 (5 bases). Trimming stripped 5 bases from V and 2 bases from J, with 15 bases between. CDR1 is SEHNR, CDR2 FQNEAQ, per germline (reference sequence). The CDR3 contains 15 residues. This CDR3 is CASSHEARGNTEAFF. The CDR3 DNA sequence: TGTGCCAGCAGCCACGAGGCAAGGGGCAACACTGAAGCTTTCTTT.

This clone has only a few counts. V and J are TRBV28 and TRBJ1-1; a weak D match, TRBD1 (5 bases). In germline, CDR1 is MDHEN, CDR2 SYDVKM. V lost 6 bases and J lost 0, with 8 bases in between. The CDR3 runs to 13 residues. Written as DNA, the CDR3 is TGTGCCAGCAGGGACATCATGAACACTGAAGCTTTCTTT. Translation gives CASRDIMNTEAFF.

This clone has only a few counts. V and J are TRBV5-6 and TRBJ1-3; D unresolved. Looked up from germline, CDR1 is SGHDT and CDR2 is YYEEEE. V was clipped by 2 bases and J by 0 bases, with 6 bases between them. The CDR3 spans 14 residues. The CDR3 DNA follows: TGTGCCAGCAGCTTAAAAAACTCTGGAAACACCATATATTTT. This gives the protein CASSLKNSGNTIYF.

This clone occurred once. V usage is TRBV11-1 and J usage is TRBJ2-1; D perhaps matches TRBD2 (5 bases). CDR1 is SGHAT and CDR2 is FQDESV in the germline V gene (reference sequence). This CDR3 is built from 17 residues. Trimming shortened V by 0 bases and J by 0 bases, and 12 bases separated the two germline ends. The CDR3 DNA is TGTGCCAGCAGCTTAGCGCGGAGCGGTGGCTCCTACAATGAGCAGTTCTTC. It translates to CASSLARSGGSYNEQFF.

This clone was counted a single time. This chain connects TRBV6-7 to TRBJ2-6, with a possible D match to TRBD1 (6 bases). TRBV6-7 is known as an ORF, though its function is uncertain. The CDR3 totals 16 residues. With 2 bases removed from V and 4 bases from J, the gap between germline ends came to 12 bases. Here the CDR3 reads CASSYLTGTGANVLTF. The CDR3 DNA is TGTGCCAGCAGTTACCTCACAGGGACCGGGGCCAACGTCCTGACTTTC.

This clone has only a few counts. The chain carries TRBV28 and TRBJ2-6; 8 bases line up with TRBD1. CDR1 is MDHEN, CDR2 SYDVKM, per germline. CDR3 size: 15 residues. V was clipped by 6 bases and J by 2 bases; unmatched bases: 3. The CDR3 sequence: CASSLRGPGANVLTF. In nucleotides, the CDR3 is TGTGCCAGCAGCCTCAGGGGGCCTGGGGCCAACGTCCTGACTTTC.

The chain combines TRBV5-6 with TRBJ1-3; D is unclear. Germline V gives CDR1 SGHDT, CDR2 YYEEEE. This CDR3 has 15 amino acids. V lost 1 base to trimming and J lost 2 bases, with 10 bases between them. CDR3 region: CASSLTGSAGNTIYF. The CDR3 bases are TGTGCCAGCAGCTTGACGGGTTCAGCTGGAAACACCATATATTTT.

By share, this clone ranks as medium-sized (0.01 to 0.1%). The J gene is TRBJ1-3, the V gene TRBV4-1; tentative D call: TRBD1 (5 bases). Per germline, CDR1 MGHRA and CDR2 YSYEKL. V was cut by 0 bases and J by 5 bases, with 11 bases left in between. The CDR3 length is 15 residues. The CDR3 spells CASSQERGGRNTIYF. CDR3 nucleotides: TGCGCCAGCAGCCAAGAGCGCGGGGGACGAAACACCATATATTTT.

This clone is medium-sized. CDR3 sequence reads: CASSQEGMLRDTQYF. Here the CDR3 DNA reads TGCGCCAGCAGCCAAGAGGGTATGCTGAGAGATACGCAGTATTTT. This chain uses TRBV4-3 with TRBJ2-3; no firm D call. Germline V gives CDR1 LGHNA, CDR2 YSLEER. Trimming took off 0 bases at V and 5 bases at J, with 12 bases between the two ends. The CDR3 has 15 residues.

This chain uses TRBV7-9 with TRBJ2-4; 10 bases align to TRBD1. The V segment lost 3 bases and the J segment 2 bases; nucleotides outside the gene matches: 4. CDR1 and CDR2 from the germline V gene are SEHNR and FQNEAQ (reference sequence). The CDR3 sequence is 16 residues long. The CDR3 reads CASSLGDRGSKNIQYF. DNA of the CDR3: TGTGCCAGCAGCTTGGGGGACAGGGGTTCCAAAAACATTCAGTACTTC.

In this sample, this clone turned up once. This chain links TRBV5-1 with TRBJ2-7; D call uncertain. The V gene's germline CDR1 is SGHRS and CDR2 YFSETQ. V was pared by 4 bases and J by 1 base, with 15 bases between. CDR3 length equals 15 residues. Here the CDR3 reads CASSVASEASYEQYF. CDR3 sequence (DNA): TGCGCCAGCAGCGTCGCGTCAGAAGCTTCCTACGAGCAGTACTTC. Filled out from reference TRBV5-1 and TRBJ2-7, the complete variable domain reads KAGVTQTPRYLIKTRGQQVTLSCSPISGHRSVSWYQQTPGQGLQFLFEYFSETQRNKGNFPGRFSGRQFSNSRSEMNVSTLELGDSALYLCASSVASEASYEQYFGPGTRLTVT.

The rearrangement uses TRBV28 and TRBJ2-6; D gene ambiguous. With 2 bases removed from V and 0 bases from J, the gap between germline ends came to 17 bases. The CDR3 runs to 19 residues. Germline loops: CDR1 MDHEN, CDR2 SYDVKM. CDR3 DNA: TGTGCCAGCAGTTTAGAGGAGTTCGGTGGTAGCTCTGGGGCCAACGTCCTGACTTTC. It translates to CASSLEEFGGSSGANVLTF. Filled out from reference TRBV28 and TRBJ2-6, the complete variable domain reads DVKVTQSSRYLVKRTGEKVFLECVQDMDHENMFWYRQDPGLGLRLIYFSYDVKMKEKGDIPEGYSVSREKKERFSLILESASTNQTSMYLCASSLEEFGGSSGANVLTFGAGSRLTVL.

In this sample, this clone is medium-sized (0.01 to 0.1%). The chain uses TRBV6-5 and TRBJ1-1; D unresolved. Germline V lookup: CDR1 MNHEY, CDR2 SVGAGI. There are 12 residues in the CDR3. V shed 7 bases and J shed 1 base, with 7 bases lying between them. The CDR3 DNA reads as TGTGCCAGCAATCGACCGAACACTGAAGCTTTCTTT. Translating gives CASNRPNTEAFF.

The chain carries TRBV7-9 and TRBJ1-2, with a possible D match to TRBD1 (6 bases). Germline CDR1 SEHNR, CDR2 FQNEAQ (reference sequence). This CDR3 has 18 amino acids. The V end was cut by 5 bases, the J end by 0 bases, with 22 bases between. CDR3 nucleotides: TGTGCCAGCAGCCCAAGCTTGAGGGGACACTCCACTAACTATGGCTACACCTTC. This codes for CASSPSLRGHSTNYGYTF.

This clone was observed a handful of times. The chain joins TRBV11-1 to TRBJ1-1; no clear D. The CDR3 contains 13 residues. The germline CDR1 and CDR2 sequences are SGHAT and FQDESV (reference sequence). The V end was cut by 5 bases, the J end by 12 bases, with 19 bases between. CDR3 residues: CASSLAGDRRTFF. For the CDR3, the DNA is TGTGCCAGCAGCCTGGCTGGTGATAGACGGACTTTCTTT.

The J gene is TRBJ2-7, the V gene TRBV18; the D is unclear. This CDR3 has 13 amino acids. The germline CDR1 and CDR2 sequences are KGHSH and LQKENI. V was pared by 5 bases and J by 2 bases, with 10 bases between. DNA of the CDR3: TGTGCCAGCTCATCCCGGAGCCCCTACGAGCAGTACTTC. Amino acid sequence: CASSSRSPYEQYF. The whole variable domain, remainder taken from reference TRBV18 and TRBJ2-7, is NAGVMQNPRHLVRRRGQEARLRCSPMKGHSHVYWYRQLPEEGLKFMVYLQKENIIDESGMPKERFSAEFPKEGPSILRIQQVVRGDSAAYFCASSSRSPYEQYFGPGTRLTVT.

CDR3 sequence: CASSPWASSYNEQFF. The CDR3 bases are TGTGCCAGCAGCCCGTGGGCCAGCTCCTACAATGAGCAGTTCTTC. The genes are TRBV6-5 and TRBJ2-1; D ambiguous. This CDR3 has 15 residues. Trimming pared 6 bases from V and 0 bases from J, leaving 12 bases between. Germline-derived CDR1 and CDR2 are MNHEY and SVGAGI.

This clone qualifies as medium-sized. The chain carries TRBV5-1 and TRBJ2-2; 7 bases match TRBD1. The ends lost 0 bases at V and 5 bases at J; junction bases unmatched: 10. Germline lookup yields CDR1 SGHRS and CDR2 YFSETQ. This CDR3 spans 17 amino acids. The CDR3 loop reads CASSLAPGTERTGELFF. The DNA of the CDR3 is TGCGCCAGCAGCTTGGCCCCCGGGACAGAACGGACCGGGGAGCTGTTTTTT.

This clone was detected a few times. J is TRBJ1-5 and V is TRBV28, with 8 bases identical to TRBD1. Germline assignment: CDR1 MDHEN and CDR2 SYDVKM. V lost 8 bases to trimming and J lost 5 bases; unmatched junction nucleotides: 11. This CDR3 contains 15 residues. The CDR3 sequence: CASWYDRGRDQPQHF. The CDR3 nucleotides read TGTGCCAGCTGGTATGACAGGGGCCGGGATCAGCCCCAGCATTTT.

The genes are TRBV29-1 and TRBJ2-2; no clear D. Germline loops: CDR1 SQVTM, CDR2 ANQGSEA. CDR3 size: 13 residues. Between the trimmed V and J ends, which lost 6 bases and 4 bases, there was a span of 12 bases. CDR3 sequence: CSVRRTVTGELFF. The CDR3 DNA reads TGCAGCGTCAGACGGACGGTCACCGGGGAGCTGTTTTTT.

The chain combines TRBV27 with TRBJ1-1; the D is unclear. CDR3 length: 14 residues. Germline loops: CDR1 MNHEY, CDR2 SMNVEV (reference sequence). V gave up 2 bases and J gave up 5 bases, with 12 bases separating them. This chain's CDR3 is CASSLKRKGTEAFF. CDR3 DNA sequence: TGTGCCAGCAGTTTAAAGAGAAAAGGAACTGAAGCTTTCTTT.